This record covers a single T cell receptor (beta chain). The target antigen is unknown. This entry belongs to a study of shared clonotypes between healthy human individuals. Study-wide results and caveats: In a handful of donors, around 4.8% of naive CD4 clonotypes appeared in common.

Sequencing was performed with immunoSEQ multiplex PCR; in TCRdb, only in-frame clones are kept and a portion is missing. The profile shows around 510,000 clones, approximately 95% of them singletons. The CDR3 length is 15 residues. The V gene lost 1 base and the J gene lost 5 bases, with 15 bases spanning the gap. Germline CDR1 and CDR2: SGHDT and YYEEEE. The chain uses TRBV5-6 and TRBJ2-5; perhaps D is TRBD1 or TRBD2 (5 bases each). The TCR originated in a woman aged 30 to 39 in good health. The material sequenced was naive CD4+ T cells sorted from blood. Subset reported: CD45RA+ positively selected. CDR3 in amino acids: CASSLLSTGLETQYF. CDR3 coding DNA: TGTGCCAGCAGCTTGCTTTCGACGGGGCTGGAGACCCAGTACTTC.